Described below is a single T cell receptor beta chain sequence and its context. What it binds is not known. The junction departs from germline at one end; a sequencing error may be responsible. These data belong to a study of T cells after yellow fever vaccination. General study results and limits: In post-booster samples, most primary-vaccination clones reappeared (approximately 95% CD4, around 87% CD8).

A 5'RACE template-switching step, the method used to make TCR cDNA, added a universal primer site and UMIs. TCRdb recomputed calls from the 5' RACE reads with MiXCR, one row per CDR3 protein. The repertoire holds about 120,000 distinct CDR3 sequences, with about 7% as singletons. CDR1 is SGHDT and CDR2 is YYEEEE in the germline V gene. This CDR3 comprises 15 residues. Material: CD4+ T cells sorted from PBMCs, obtained roughly seven weeks after the first yellow fever vaccination. The TCR was taken from a man aged 18 to 30 who received the YFV17D yellow fever vaccine. The chain couples TRBV5-6 to TRBJ2-1; no firm D call. This chain's CDR3 is CAISRRLRSYNEQFF. The CDR3 DNA sequence: TGTGCCATCAGCCGCCGGCTGCGCTCCTACAATGAGCAGTTCTTC.